This TCR beta chain comes out of a study of T cells in Graves' hyperthyroidism and ophthalmopathy. The study, taken as a whole, reports: Blood also held most thyroid clonotypes expanded beyond 0.001.

Authors of the study amplified TCR beta CDR3 regions from RNA transcripts. The HTBI primer set was used in a first-round RT-PCR of the TCR CDR3. TCRdb itself ran the multiplex PCR reads through MiXCR, one entry per CDR3 protein. The profile covers over 650,000 distinct CDR3 sequences, with roughly 17% appearing a single time and approximately 8% taken by the ten largest. No progression to ophthalmopathy during 18 months of follow-up defined stable disease. The CDR3 contains 15 residues. CDR1 and CDR2 (germline): SGHKS, YYEKEE (reference sequence). Trimming cost V 3 bases and J 4 bases, with 14 bases left between them. This clonotype was detected a few times. The antigen is undetermined.

The sequence was collected from a man aged 18 to 35 with Graves' hyperthyroidism. Sequenced sample: blood. The chain employs TRBV5-5 and TRBJ1-5, with a possible D match to TRBD1 (6 bases). The CDR3, as DNA: TGTGCCAGCAGCTCGAGGCCCCAGGGGAATCAGCCCCAGCATTTT. This sequence encodes CASSSRPQGNQPQHF.